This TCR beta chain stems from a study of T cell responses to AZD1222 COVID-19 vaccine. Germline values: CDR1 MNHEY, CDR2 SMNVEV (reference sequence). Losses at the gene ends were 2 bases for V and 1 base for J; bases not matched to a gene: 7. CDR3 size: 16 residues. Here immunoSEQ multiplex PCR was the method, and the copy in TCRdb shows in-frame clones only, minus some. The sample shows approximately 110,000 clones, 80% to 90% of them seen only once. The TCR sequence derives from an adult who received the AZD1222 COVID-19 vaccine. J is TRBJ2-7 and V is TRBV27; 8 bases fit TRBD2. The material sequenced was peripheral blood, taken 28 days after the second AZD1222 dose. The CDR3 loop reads CASSLRSGGISYEQYF. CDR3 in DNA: TGTGCCAGCAGTTTACGAAGCGGGGGCATATCCTACGAGCAGTACTTC.